A single sample is the source of the 23 T cell receptor beta chains below, sequenced in a study of persistence of HIV-infected CD4 T cells. This was the immunoSEQ version 4 assay in survey mode. Clones were read by immunoSEQ multiplex PCR, and TCRdb kept only the in-frame ones, dropping some. The repertoire holds over 30,000 clones, with over 80% as singletons. Lysates of CMV-infected fibroblasts at 10 ug/mL stimulated these cells. CD40L/CD69 double-negative CD45RO-high memory CD4+ T cells were collected. These receptors have no identified antigens. Source: CD4+ T cells sorted from PBMCs after approximately 18-hour stimulation, taken from a patient who received antiretroviral therapy. These receptor sequences come from an adult woman with HIV who was CMV-seropositive.

The rearrangement links TRBV19 to TRBJ1-2, with TRBD1 matching 7 bases. Germline values: CDR1 LNHDA, CDR2 SQIVND (reference sequence). The CDR3 runs to 15 residues. Unmatched junction bases numbered 12, after V lost 7 bases and J lost 4 bases. The CDR3 DNA reads as TGTGCCAGTACCAGACCTGACAGGGAACTCTATGGCTACACCTTC. As protein: CASTRPDRELYGYTF.

This chain connects TRBV5-4 to TRBJ2-5; D unclear. Germline assignment: CDR1 SGHNT and CDR2 YYREEE (reference sequence). The V end was cut by 4 bases, the J end by 1 base, with 20 bases between. This CDR3 has 17 amino acids. CDR3 residues: CASSPRPPPASQETQYF. CDR3 DNA sequence: TGTGCCAGCAGCCCTAGGCCCCCCCCGGCATCCCAAGAGACCCAGTACTTC.

V usage is TRBV7-2 and J usage is TRBJ1-2; 7 bases agree with TRBD1. CDR1 and CDR2 (germline): SGHTA, FQGNSA. The CDR3 extends over 15 amino acids. V was pared by 5 bases and J by 7 bases, with 13 bases of the junction left unmatched. The CDR3 nucleotides are TGTGCCAGCAGCCGCGTACACAGGGGTGGATTTGGCTACACCTTC. It encodes CASSRVHRGGFGYTF.

The chain has TRBV6-5 and TRBJ2-5; D not certain. Deletions cut 7 bases from V and 6 bases from J, with 18 bases between. Germline CDR1 is MNHEY and CDR2 is SVGAGI. The CDR3 is 14 residues long. Here the CDR3 DNA reads TGTGCCAGCATCAGGACCCGGGCGGAAAAGACCCAGTACTTC. Protein sequence: CASIRTRAEKTQYF.

The rearrangement uses TRBV3-1 (or the pseudogene TRBV3-2) and TRBJ2-3; D is unclear. Germline CDR1 reads LGHDT; CDR2 reads YNNKEL (reference sequence). This CDR3 is built from 15 residues. V lost 3 bases and J 0 bases, leaving 10 bases between the germline ends. This CDR3 reads CASSQSFTSTDTQYF. DNA for the CDR3: TGTGCCAGCAGCCAGTCCTTCACTAGCACAGATACGCAGTATTTT.

The J gene is TRBJ1-1, the V gene TRBV6-2 or TRBV6-3; tentatively, D is TRBD1 (5 bases). V gave up 6 bases and J gave up 0 bases, with 17 bases separating them. The CDR3 extends over 16 amino acids. Germline CDR1 reads MNHEY; CDR2 reads SVGEGT. The CDR3 DNA is TGTGCCAGCAGCCACGCTCCGGGACGGCTGAACACTGAAGCTTTCTTT. Residues: CASSHAPGRLNTEAFF.

This rearrangement joins TRBV19 to TRBJ2-1; D might be TRBD1 (5 bases). With 4 bases removed from V and 4 bases from J, the gap between germline ends came to 23 bases. Germline lookup yields CDR1 LNHDA and CDR2 SQIVND (reference sequence). CDR3 length: 18 amino acids. The CDR3 loop reads CASSRGPQFTMAYNEQFF. CDR3 DNA sequence: TGTGCCAGTAGTAGGGGCCCTCAATTTACGATGGCGTACAATGAGCAGTTCTTC.

The chain has TRBV5-1 and TRBJ2-5; 7 bases are a match to TRBD1. J gave up 13 bases and V 4 bases, and 7 bases lay outside the gene matches. Germline CDR1 and CDR2: SGHRS and YFSETQ. This CDR3 is 11 amino acids long. The CDR3 bases are TGCGCCAGCAGCCCCGACAGGGCCTTGTACTTC. Translation: CASSPDRALYF.

The rearrangement uses TRBV10-1 and TRBJ1-1; D is uncertain. There are 13 residues in the CDR3. Germline CDR1 is WNHNN and CDR2 is SYGVQD (reference sequence). Trimming removed 9 bases at V and 1 base at J, with 12 bases between. CDR3 loop: CASRWDGNTEAFF. The CDR3 DNA reads as TGCGCCAGTCGGTGGGATGGGAACACTGAAGCTTTCTTT.

V and J are TRBV5-1 and TRBJ1-1; TRBD1 matches at 8 bases. The CDR3 sequence is 14 residues long. Germline V gene lookup returns CDR1 SGHRS and CDR2 YFSETQ. Losses at the gene ends were 4 bases for V and 4 bases for J; bases not matched to a gene: 6. This CDR3 reads CASSPRTGRTEAFF. CDR3 sequence (DNA): TGCGCCAGCAGCCCAAGGACAGGGCGCACTGAAGCTTTCTTT.

The chain is built from TRBV18 and TRBJ2-7; D is possibly TRBD1 or TRBD2 (5 bases each). Germline V CDR1 and CDR2: KGHSH, LQKENI. CDR3 length: 13 amino acids. With 4 bases removed from V and 7 bases from J, the gap between germline ends came to 14 bases. The CDR3 loop reads CASSLAGTPEQYF. CDR3 sequence (DNA): TGTGCCAGCTCACTGGCCGGGACCCCAGAGCAGTACTTC.

This clone was picked up a small number of times. This sequence joins TRBV5-1 and TRBJ1-2, with D perhaps TRBD1 (5 bases). The CDR3 loop spans 13 amino acids. V lost 4 bases, J lost 5 bases, and 12 bases lay in between. Germline V gene sequence: CDR1 SGHRS, CDR2 YFSETQ. The CDR3 reads CASSQDGGYGYTF. Written as DNA, the CDR3 is TGCGCCAGCAGCCAGGACGGGGGATATGGCTACACCTTC.

This sequence joins TRBV27 and TRBJ2-1, with D perhaps matching TRBD2 (5 bases). The V end lost 4 bases, the J end lost 9 bases, and 16 bases lay between the germline ends. The CDR3 runs 14 residues. Looked up from germline, CDR1 is MNHEY and CDR2 is SMNVEV (reference sequence). This chain's CDR3 is CASSWSRASGEQFF. The CDR3 DNA follows: TGTGCCAGCAGTTGGTCGAGGGCTTCGGGTGAGCAGTTCTTC.

The CDR3 sequence is CASGETGGPHEQYF. The CDR3 nucleotides are TGTGCCAGCGGGGAGACGGGAGGGCCCCACGAGCAGTACTTC. The V gene is TRBV5-4, the J gene TRBJ2-7; TRBD2 matches 8 bases. The ends lost 7 bases at V and 5 bases at J; junction bases unmatched: 11. This CDR3 contains 14 residues. The V gene's germline CDR1 is SGHNT and CDR2 YYREEE (reference sequence). Filled out from reference TRBV5-4 and TRBJ2-7, the complete variable domain reads ETGVTQSPTHLIKTRGQQVTLRCSSQSGHNTVSWYQQALGQGPQFIFQYYREEENGRGNFPPRFSGLQFPNYSSELNVNALELDDSALYLCASGETGGPHEQYFGPGTRLTVT.

The chain recombines TRBV7-8 with TRBJ2-5; perhaps TRBD2 as D (7 bases). There are 14 residues in the CDR3. V was pared by 3 bases and J by 5 bases, with 13 bases between. The germline gives CDR1 SGHVS, CDR2 FQNEAQ. The CDR3 nucleotides read TGTGCCAGCAGCTTCCGGGGGGCCGGGGAGACCCAGTACTTC. Protein sequence: CASSFRGAGETQYF.

V gene TRBV21-1 combines with J gene TRBJ1-4. TRBV21-1 is flagged as a pseudogene. The CDR3 runs to 15 residues. CDR3 in amino acids: CASSPDIGTEEKLFF. For the CDR3, the DNA is TGTGCCAGCAGCCCAGACATTGGGACCGAAGAAAAACTGTTTTTT.

The chain employs TRBV25-1 and TRBJ1-1, with D tentatively TRBD1 (5 bases). The germline V and J ends were trimmed by 7 bases and 3 bases, with 12 bases remaining between them. The V gene's germline CDR1 is MGHDK and CDR2 SYGVNS. The CDR3 totals 13 residues. The CDR3 sequence: CASTGGSYTEAFF. The CDR3 nucleotides read TGTGCCAGCACGGGGGGTTCATACACTGAAGCTTTCTTT. Complete variable domain (other parts from reference TRBV25-1 and TRBJ1-1): EADIYQTPRYLVIGTGKKITLECSQTMGHDKMYWYQQDPGMELHLIHYSYGVNSTEKGDLSSESTVSRIRTEHFPLTLESARPSHTSQYLCASTGGSYTEAFFGQGTRLTVV.

The rearrangement joins TRBV19 to TRBJ2-6, with TRBD1 as a possible D gene (5 bases). The germline V gene has CDR1 LNHDA and CDR2 SQIVND (reference sequence). The CDR3 length is 14 residues. V shed 5 bases and J shed 1 base, with 6 bases lying between them. CDR3 sequence (DNA): TGTGCCAGTAGTGCAGGGTCTGGGGCCAACGTCCTGACTTTC. This codes for CASSAGSGANVLTF.

V gene TRBV11-3 combines with J gene TRBJ2-3, with a possible D match to TRBD2 (6 bases). The CDR3 is made up of 17 amino acids. Germline V lookup: CDR1 SGHNT, CDR2 YENEEA. V was pared by 0 bases and J by 6 bases, with 19 bases between. In DNA form, the CDR3 reads TGTGCCAGCAGCTTAGAAATAGCGGCGCTACGGGGGGATACGCAGTATTTT. This codes for CASSLEIAALRGDTQYF.

The genes are TRBV5-4 and TRBJ2-1; no clear D gene. The CDR3 length is 13 residues. The germline CDR1 and CDR2 sequences are SGHNT and YYREEE (reference sequence). V lost 4 bases, J lost 1 base, and 6 bases lay in between. The CDR3 DNA is TGTGCCAGCAGCGCTACTTCCTACAATGAGCAGTTCTTC. Protein: CASSATSYNEQFF.

The chain couples TRBV5-1 to TRBJ2-3, with 7 bases that match TRBD1. CDR3 length equals 17 residues. V lost 2 bases to trimming and J lost 3 bases; unmatched junction nucleotides: 12. Germline CDR1 and CDR2: SGHRS and YFSETQ. Here the CDR3 reads CASSLRGGAIRTDTQYF. CDR3 nucleotide sequence: TGCGCCAGCAGCTTAAGAGGGGGCGCAATTCGGACAGATACGCAGTATTTT.

This clone showed up just a few times. The DNA is omitted, as the CDR3 cannot be located on it reliably, and the CDR3 follows TCRdb's listing. This rearrangement joins TRBV21-1 to TRBJ2-5; the D call in the table, TRBD1, was not verified against the DNA. TRBV21-1 is a pseudogene segment. Counting both end residues, the CDR3 totals 16 amino acids. CDR3: CASSKPFGGGSETQYF.

The J gene is TRBJ2-5, the V gene TRBV2, with unresolved D. CDR1 is SNHLY and CDR2 is FYNNEI in the germline V gene. Trimming cost V 7 bases and J 2 bases, with 11 bases left between them. This CDR3 spans 13 amino acids. DNA of the CDR3: TGTGCCAGCAAGGCCCCGATGCAAGAGACCCAGTACTTC. Translated: CASKAPMQETQYF.